Shown below are 6 T cell receptor beta chains from a single sample sequenced in a study of T-cell reconstitution after alpha-beta-depleted transplantation in children. TCRbeta library construction was performed incorporating unique molecular identifiers. MiXCR, run by TCRdb on the PCR reads, gives a single entry per CDR3 protein. The data contain some 240,000 distinct CDR3 sequences, 12% of them singletons. Sequences were derived from PBMCs from the stem cell graft donor, sampled from the stem cell graft. These receptors came from a human donor who donated a stem cell graft to a child with acute lymphoblastic leukemia.

This clonotype has more than one count but fewer than ten. The chain recombines TRBV6-1 with TRBJ2-1; possibly TRBD1 or TRBD2 for D (5 bases each). The CDR3 loop spans 13 amino acids. Germline CDR1 MNHNS, CDR2 SASEGT. The ends were cut back, 5 bases at V and 4 bases at J, with 9 bases in the middle. CDR3 sequence: CASSRDQYNEQFF. The CDR3 DNA reads TGTGCCAGCAGTAGGGACCAATACAATGAGCAGTTCTTC.

This clonotype was seen many times. This chain uses TRBV5-1 with TRBJ2-2; TRBD2 matches 7 bases. J was trimmed by 0 bases and V by 4 bases; bases with no gene match: 6. The V gene's germline CDR1 is SGHRS and CDR2 YFSETQ. CDR3 length equals 16 residues. DNA for the CDR3: TGCGCCAGCAGCCCTATAGCGGGCGCGAACACCGGGGAGCTGTTTTTT. The encoded protein is CASSPIAGANTGELFF.

This clonotype came up many times. The chain carries TRBV7-9 and TRBJ1-1; 8 bases align to TRBD1. Germline V gene lookup returns CDR1 SEHNR and CDR2 FQNEAQ (reference sequence). J gave up 3 bases and V 1 base, and 4 bases lay outside the gene matches. CDR3 length: 15 amino acids. CDR3 in amino acids: CASSLEQGEYTEAFF. CDR3 sequence (DNA): TGTGCCAGCAGCTTAGAACAGGGGGAGTACACTGAAGCTTTCTTT.

To note about this clonotype: This may stem from a read error, because a much larger clone lies one nucleotide away. The chain carries TRBV5-1 and TRBJ1-1; no reliable D call. CDR1 and CDR2 (germline): SGHRS, YFSETQ. Trimming took off 1 base at V and 0 bases at J, with 7 bases between the two ends. The length of the CDR3 is 14 residues. CDR3 sequence: CASSLPILNTEAFF. CDR3 coding DNA: TGCGCCAGCAGCTTGCCCATTTTGAACACTGAAGCTTTCTTT.

The sample holds many counts of this clonotype. The V and J genes are TRBV10-3 and TRBJ2-7; TRBD1 is a possible D gene (6 bases). The CDR3 has 13 amino acids. Between the trimmed V and J ends, which lost 2 bases and 5 bases, there was a span of 10 bases. The germline gives CDR1 ENHRY, CDR2 SYGVKD. The CDR3 nucleotides read TGTGCCATCAGTGAGGACAGGTCCAACGAGCAGTACTTC. It encodes CAISEDRSNEQYF.

This clonotype was observed at least ten times. This rearrangement joins TRBV20-1 to TRBJ2-3; maybe TRBD1 (5 bases). CDR1 DFQATT and CDR2 SNEGSKA come from the germline V gene (reference sequence). This CDR3 spans 16 amino acids. The ends were cut back, 1 base at V and 7 bases at J, with 21 bases in the middle. CDR3 in amino acids: CSARAVRGNLAYTQYF. The CDR3 DNA sequence: TGCAGTGCTAGAGCCGTAAGGGGTAACCTTGCCTATACGCAGTATTTT.